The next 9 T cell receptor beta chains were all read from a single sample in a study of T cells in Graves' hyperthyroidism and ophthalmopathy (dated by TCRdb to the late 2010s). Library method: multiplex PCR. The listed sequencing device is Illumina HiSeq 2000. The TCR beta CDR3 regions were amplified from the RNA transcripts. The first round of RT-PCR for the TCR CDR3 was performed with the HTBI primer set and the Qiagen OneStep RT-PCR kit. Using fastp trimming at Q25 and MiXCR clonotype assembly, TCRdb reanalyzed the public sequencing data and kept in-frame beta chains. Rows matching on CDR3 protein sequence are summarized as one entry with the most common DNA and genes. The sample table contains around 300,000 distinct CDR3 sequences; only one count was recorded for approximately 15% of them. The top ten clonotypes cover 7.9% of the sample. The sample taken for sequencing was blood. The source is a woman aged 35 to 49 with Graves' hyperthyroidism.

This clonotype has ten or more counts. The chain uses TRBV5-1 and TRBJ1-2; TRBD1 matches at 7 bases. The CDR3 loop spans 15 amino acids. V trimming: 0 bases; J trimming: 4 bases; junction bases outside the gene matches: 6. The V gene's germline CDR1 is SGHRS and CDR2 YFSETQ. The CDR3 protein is CASSLDTGAAYGYTF. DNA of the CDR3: TGCGCCAGCAGCTTGGACACAGGGGCCGCCTATGGCTACACCTTC. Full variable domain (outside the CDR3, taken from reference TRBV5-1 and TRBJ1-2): KAGVTQTPRYLIKTRGQQVTLSCSPISGHRSVSWYQQTPGQGLQFLFEYFSETQRNKGNFPGRFSGRQFSNSRSEMNVSTLELGDSALYLCASSLDTGAAYGYTFGSGTRLTVV.

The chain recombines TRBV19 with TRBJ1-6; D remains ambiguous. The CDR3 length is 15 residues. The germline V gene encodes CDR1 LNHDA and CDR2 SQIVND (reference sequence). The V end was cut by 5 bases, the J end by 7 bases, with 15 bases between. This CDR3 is CASSPSEDTNSPLHF. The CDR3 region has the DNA TGTGCCAGTAGTCCCTCTGAGGATACGAATTCACCCCTCCACTTT.

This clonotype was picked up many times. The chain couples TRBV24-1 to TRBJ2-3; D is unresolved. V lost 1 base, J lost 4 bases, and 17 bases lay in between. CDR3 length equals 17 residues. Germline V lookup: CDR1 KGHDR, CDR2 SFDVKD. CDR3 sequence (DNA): TGTGCCACCAGTGATTTAGTGTCGGAGTCAGGAGCAGATACGCAGTATTTT. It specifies CATSDLVSESGADTQYF.

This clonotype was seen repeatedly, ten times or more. In DNA form, the CDR3 reads TGTGCTAGTGGTTTGGGACCATTGGGGAACTATGGCTACACCTTC. This encodes CASGLGPLGNYGYTF. The chain has TRBV12-5 and TRBJ1-2; no definite D call. With 1 base removed from V and 2 bases from J, the gap between germline ends came to 11 bases. There are 15 residues in the CDR3. The V gene's germline CDR1 is LGHNT and CDR2 FRNRAP.

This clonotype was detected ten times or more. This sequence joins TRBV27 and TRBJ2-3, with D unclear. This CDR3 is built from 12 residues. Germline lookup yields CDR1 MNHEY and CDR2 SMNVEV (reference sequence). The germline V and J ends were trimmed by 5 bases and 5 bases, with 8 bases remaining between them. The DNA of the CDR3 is TGTGCCAGCAGTCCTGAGCGAGATACGCAGTATTTT. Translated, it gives CASSPERDTQYF.

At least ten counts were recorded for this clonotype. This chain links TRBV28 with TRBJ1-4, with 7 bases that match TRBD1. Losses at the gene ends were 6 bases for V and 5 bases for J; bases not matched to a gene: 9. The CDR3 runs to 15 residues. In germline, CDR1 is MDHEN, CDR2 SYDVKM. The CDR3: CASSMGGQKNEKLFF. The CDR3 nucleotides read TGTGCCAGCAGCATGGGGGGACAGAAAAATGAAAAACTGTTTTTT.

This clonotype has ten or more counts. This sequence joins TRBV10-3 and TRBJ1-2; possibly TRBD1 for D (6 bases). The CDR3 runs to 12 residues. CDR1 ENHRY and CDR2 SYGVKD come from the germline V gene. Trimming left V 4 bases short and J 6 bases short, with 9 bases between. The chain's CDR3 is CAISVDSDGYTF. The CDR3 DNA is TGTGCCATCAGTGTGGACAGTGATGGCTACACCTTC.

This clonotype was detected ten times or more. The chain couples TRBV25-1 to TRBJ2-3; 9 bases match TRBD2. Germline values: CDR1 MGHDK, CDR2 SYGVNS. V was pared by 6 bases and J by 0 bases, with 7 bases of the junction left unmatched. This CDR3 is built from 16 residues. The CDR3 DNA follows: TGTGCCAGCAGGCTGCGGGAGGGCCGGAGCACAGATACGCAGTATTTT. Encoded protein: CASRLREGRSTDTQYF.

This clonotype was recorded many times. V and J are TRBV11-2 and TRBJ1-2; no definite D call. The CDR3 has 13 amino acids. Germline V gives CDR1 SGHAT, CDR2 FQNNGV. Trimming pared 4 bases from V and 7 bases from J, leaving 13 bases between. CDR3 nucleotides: TGTGCCAGCAGCTCCATCCGAACGGGTGGCTACACCTTC. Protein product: CASSSIRTGGYTF.